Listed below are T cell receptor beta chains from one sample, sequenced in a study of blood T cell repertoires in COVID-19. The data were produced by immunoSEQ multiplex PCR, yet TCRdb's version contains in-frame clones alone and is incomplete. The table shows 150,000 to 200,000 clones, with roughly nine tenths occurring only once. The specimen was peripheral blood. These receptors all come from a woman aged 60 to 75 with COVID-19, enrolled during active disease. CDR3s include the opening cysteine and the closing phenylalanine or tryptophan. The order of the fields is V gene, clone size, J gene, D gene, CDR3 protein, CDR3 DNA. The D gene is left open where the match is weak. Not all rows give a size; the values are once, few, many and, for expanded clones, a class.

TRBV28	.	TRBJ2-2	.	CASSVRGDTGELFF	TGTGCCAGCAGTGTCCGGGGAGACACCGGGGAGCTGTTTTTT
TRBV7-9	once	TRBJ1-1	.	CASSSDGGMNTEAFF	TGTGCCAGCAGCTCCGACGGGGGAATGAACACTGAAGCTTTCTTT
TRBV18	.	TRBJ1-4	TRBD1	CASSPDRVAGGEKLFF	TGTGCCAGCTCACCGGACAGGGTGGCCGGGGGTGAAAAACTGTTTTTT
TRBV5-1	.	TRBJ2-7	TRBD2	CASSYPTSGRSYEQYF	TGCGCCAGCAGCTACCCGACTAGCGGGAGATCCTACGAGCAGTACTTC
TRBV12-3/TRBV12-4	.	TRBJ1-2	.	CASGRRGGYTF	TGTGCCAGCGGCAGACGAGGGGGCTACACCTTC
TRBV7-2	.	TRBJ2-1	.	CASSLALASNEQFF	TGTGCCAGCAGCTTAGCGCTTGCGTCCAATGAGCAGTTCTTC
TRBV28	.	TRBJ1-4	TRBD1	CASSLSSGTGFEKLFF	TGTGCCAGCAGTTTATCCTCCGGGACAGGGTTTGAAAAACTGTTTTTT
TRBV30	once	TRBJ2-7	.	CAWSAGDLAYEQYF	TGTGCCTGGAGTGCGGGGGACTTGGCCTACGAGCAGTACTTC
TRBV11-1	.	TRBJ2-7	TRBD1	CASSFGQGDYYEQYF	TGTGCCAGCAGCTTCGGACAGGGTGACTACTACGAGCAGTACTTC
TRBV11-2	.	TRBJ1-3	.	CASSLPRADTIYF	TGTGCCAGCAGCTTACCCAGGGCGGACACCATATATTTT
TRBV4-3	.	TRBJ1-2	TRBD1	CASSHLGLDRAGYGYTF	TGCGCCAGCAGCCACCTGGGACTGGACAGGGCCGGTTATGGCTACACCTTC
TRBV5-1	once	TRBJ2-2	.	CASSFGVAGELFF	TGCGCCAGCAGCTTCGGAGTTGCCGGGGAGCTGTTTTTT
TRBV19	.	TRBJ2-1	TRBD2	CASSTSGSGRASEQFF	TGTGCCAGTAGCACCTCGGGTAGCGGGAGGGCCAGTGAGCAGTTCTTC
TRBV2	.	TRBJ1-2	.	CASFGGYGYTF	TGTGCCAGCTTCGGGGGCTATGGCTACACCTTC
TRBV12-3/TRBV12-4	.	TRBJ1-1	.	CASSLVGDTEAFF	TGTGCCAGCAGTTTAGTAGGGGACACTGAAGCTTTCTTT
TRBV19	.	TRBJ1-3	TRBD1	CASSPTGSGNTIYF	TGTGCCAGTAGCCCGACAGGGTCAGGAAACACCATATATTTT
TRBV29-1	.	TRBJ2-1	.	CSVEGAGEGEQFF	TGCAGCGTTGAGGGGGCGGGAGAGGGTGAGCAGTTCTTC
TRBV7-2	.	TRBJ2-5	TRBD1	CASSPGRQGQETQYF	TGTGCCAGCAGCCCCGGAAGACAGGGGCAAGAGACCCAGTACTTC
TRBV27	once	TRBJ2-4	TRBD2	CASSLKSGGKNIQYF	TGTGCCAGCAGTTTGAAGAGCGGGGGGAAAAACATTCAGTACTTC
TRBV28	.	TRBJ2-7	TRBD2	CASSLKGLAQYF	TGTGCCAGCAGTTTAAAGGGACTAGCTCAGTACTTC
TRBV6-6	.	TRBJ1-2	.	CASSYAQGHGYTF	TGTGCCAGCAGTTACGCACAGGGTCATGGCTACACCTTC
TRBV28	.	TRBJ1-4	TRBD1	CASGTVELFF	TGTGCCAGCGGGACAGTCGAACTGTTTTTT
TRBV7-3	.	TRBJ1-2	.	CASSLTGAGYGYTF	TGTGCCAGCAGCTTGACTGGGGCTGGCTATGGCTACACCTTC
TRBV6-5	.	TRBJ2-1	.	CASSYDDSRSYNEQFF	TGTGCCAGCAGTTACGACGACTCCCGCTCCTACAATGAGCAGTTCTTC
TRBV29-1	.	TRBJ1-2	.	CSARSTGENYGYTF	TGCAGCGCGAGGTCGACAGGTGAGAACTATGGCTACACCTTC
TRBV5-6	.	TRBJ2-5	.	CASTVGIAAQYF	TGTGCCAGCACCGTGGGGATAGCGGCCCAGTACTTC
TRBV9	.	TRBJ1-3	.	CASSVEGRAGNTIYF	TGTGCCAGCAGCGTAGAAGGCAGGGCGGGAAACACCATATATTTT
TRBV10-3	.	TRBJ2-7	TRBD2	CAISESTSGRYEQYF	TGTGCCATCAGTGAGTCAACTAGCGGGAGATACGAGCAGTACTTC
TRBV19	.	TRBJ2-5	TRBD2	CASSIGTSIETQYF	TGTGCCAGTAGTATAGGGACTAGCATTGAGACCCAGTACTTC
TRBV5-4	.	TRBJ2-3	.	CASSLEWEADTQYF	TGTGCCAGCAGCTTGGAGTGGGAGGCAGATACGCAGTATTTT
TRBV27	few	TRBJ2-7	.	CASSWDSSSYEQYF	TGTGCCAGCAGTTGGGACTCAAGCTCCTACGAGCAGTACTTC
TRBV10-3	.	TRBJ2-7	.	CAISELSPSSYEQYF	TGTGCCATCAGTGAGTTGTCCCCGAGCTCCTACGAGCAGTACTTC
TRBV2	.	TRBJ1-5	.	CASSVGQGLNQPQHF	TGTGCCAGCAGTGTCGGGCAGGGGCTTAATCAGCCCCAGCATTTT
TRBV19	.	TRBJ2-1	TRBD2	CASSSASGLEQFF	TGTGCCAGTAGTAGTGCTAGCGGCCTTGAGCAGTTCTTC
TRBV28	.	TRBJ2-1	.	CASSPASGSSYNEQFF	TGTGCCAGCAGTCCGGCAAGTGGGAGTTCCTACAATGAGCAGTTCTTC
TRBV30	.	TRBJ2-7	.	CAFRLGGNYEQYF	TGTGCCTTCCGACTAGGCGGGAACTACGAGCAGTACTTC
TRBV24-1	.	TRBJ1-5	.	CATSDPSRGNNQPQHF	TGTGCCACCAGTGATCCGTCACGGGGGAACAATCAGCCCCAGCATTTT
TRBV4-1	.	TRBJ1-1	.	CASSPSGTMNTEAFF	TGCGCCAGCAGCCCCTCCGGGACAATGAACACTGAAGCTTTCTTT
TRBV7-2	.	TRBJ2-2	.	CASSPPRAMNTGELFF	TGTGCCAGCAGCCCCCCCAGGGCCATGAACACCGGGGAGCTGTTTTTT
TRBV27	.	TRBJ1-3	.	CASSSSTGLSGNTIYF	TGTGCCAGCAGTTCTTCTACAGGCCTCTCTGGAAACACCATATATTTT
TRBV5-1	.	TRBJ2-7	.	CASSPGRTSSYEQYF	TGCGCCAGCAGCCCGGGGAGGACAAGCTCCTACGAGCAGTACTTC
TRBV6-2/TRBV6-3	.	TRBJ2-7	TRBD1	CASRYRGPYEQYF	TGTGCCAGCAGATACAGGGGGCCCTACGAGCAGTACTTC
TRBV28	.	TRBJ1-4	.	CASSLGQDEKLFF	TGTGCCAGCAGTCTCGGACAAGATGAAAAACTGTTTTTT
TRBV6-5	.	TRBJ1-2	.	CASTHSAGVNYGYTF	TGTGCCAGCACCCACTCGGCAGGGGTAAACTATGGCTACACCTTC
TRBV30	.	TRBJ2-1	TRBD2	CAWAAGGRNEQFF	TGTGCCTGGGCAGCGGGAGGGCGCAATGAGCAGTTCTTC